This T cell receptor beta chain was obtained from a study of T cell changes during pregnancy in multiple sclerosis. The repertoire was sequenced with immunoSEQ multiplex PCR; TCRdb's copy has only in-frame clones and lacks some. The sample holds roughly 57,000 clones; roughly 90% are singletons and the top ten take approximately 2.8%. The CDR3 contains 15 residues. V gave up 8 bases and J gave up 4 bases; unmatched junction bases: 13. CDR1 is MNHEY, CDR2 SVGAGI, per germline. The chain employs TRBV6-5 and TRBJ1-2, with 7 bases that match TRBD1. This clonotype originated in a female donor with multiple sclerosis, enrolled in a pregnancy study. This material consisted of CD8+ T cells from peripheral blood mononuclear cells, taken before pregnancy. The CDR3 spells CASGDSPWGAYGYTF. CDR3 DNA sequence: TGTGCCAGCGGGGACAGCCCATGGGGGGCCTATGGCTACACCTTC.